Sequencing of this TCR beta chain was carried out in a study of blood T cell repertoires in COVID-19. Produced via immunoSEQ multiplex PCR; TCRdb's table is partial and in-frame only. The sample shows 62,000 or so clones, just over 85% of them seen only once. Germline V gene lookup returns CDR1 LNHDA and CDR2 SQIVND (reference sequence). This CDR3 has 14 amino acids. Trimming pared 5 bases from V and 3 bases from J, leaving 14 bases between. The chain combines TRBV19 with TRBJ2-7; TRBD2 is a possible D gene (6 bases). The sequence derives from a woman aged 55-70 years with acute or convalescent COVID-19. Sequences were obtained from peripheral blood. The CDR3 DNA is TGTGCCAGTAGTCCTGGGGGGTTAGACTACGAGCAGTACTTC. This gives the protein CASSPGGLDYEQYF.